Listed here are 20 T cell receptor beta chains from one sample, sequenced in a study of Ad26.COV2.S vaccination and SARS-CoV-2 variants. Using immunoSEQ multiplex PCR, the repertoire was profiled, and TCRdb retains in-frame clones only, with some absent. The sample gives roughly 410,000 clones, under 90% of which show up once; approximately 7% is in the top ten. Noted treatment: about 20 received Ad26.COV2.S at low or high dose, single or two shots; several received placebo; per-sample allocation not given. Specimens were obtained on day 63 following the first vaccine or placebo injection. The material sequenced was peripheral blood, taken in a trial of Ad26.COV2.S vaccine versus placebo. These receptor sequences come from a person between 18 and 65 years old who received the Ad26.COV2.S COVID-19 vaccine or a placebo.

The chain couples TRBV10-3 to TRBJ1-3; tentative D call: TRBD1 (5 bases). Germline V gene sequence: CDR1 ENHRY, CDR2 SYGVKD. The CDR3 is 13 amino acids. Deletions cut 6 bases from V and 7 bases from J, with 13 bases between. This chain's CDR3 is CAIRGGRVNTIYF. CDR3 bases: TGTGCCATCAGGGGGGGGAGAGTCAACACCATATATTTT.

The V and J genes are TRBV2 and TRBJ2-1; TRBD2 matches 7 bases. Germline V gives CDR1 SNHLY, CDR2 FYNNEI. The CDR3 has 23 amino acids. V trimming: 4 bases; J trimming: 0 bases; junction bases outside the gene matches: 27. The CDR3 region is CASSGPSGGGDGTYDNSYNEQFF. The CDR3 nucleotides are TGTGCCAGCAGTGGGCCTAGCGGTGGGGGGGATGGTACCTATGATAACTCCTACAATGAGCAGTTCTTC.

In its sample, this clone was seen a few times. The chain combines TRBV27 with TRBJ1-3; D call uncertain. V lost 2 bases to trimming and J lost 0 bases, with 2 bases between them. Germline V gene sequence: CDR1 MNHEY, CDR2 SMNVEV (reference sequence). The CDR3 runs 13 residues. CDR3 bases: TGTGCCAGCAGTTTAAACTCTGGAAACACCATATATTTT. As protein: CASSLNSGNTIYF.

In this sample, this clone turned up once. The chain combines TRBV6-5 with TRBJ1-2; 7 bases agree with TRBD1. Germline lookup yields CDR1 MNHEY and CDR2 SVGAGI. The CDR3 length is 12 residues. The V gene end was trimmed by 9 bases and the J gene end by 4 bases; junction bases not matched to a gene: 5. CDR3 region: CASRHRGYGYTF. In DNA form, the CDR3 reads TGTGCCAGTCGGCACAGGGGCTATGGCTACACCTTC.

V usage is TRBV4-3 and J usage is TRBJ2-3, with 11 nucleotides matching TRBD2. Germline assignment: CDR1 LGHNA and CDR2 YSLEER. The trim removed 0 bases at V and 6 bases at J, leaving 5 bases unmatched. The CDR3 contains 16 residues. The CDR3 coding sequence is TGCGCCAGCAGCCAAGAGAGTAGCGGGGGGGCGGATACGCAGTATTTT. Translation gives CASSQESSGGADTQYF.

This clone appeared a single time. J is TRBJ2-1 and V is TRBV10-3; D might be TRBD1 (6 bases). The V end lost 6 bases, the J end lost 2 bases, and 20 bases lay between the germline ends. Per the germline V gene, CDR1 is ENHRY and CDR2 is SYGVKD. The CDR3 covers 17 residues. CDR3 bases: TGTGCCATCAGCTCGGGTAGGGGGAGATACGCCTACAATGAGCAGTTCTTC. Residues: CAISSGRGRYAYNEQFF.

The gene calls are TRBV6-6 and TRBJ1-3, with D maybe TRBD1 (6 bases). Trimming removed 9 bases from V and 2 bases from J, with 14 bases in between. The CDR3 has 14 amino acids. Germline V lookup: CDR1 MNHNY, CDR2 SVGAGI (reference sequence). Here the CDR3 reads CASRGAWAGNTIYF. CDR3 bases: TGTGCCAGTAGGGGGGCCTGGGCTGGAAACACCATATATTTT.

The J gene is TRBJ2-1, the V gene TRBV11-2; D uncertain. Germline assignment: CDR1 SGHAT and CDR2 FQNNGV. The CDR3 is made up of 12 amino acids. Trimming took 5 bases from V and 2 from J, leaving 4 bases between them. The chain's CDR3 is CASSVPYNEQFF. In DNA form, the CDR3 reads TGTGCCAGCAGCGTCCCCTACAATGAGCAGTTCTTC.

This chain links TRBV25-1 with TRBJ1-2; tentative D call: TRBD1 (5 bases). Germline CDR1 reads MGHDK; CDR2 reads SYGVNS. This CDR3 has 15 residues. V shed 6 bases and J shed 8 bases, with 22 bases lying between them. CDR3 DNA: TGTGCCAGCAGCCCTTCGTGGGGGAAGGTTCGAGGCTACACCTTC. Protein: CASSPSWGKVRGYTF.

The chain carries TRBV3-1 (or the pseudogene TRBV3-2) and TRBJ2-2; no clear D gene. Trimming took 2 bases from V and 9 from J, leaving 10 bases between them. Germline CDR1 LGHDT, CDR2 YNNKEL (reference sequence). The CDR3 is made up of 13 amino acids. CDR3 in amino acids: CASSQRAAWELFF. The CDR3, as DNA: TGTGCCAGCAGCCAACGTGCGGCATGGGAGCTGTTTTTT.

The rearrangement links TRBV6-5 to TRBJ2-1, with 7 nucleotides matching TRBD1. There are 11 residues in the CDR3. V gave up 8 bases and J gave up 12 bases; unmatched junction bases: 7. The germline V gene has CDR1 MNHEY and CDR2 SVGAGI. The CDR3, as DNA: TGTGCCAGCGGACAGGCGCCCAGGCAGTTCTTC. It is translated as CASGQAPRQFF.

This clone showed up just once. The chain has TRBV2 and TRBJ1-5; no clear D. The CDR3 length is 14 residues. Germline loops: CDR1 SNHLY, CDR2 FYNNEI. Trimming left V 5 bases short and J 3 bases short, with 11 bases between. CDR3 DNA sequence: TGTGCCAGCAGTTATTCTGGCCCCAATCAGCCCCAGCATTTT. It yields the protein CASSYSGPNQPQHF.

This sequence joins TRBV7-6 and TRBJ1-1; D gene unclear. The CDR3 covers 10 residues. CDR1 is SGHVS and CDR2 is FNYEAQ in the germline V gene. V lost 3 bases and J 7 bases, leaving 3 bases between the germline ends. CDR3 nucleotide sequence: TGTGCCAGCAGCTTTCATGAAGCTTTCTTT. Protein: CASSFHEAFF.

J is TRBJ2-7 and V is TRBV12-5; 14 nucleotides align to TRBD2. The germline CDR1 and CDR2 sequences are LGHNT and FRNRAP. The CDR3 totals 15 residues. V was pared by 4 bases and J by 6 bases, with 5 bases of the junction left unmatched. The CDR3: CASGSGLAGVGEQYF. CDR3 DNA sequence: TGTGCTAGTGGTTCGGGACTAGCGGGAGTTGGCGAGCAGTACTTC. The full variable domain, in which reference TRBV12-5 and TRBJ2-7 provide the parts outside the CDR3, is DARVTQTPRHKVTEMGQEVTMRCQPILGHNTVFWYRQTMMQGLELLAYFRNRAPLDDSGMPKDRFSAEMPDATLATLKIQPSEPRDSAVYFCASGSGLAGVGEQYFGPGTRLTVT.

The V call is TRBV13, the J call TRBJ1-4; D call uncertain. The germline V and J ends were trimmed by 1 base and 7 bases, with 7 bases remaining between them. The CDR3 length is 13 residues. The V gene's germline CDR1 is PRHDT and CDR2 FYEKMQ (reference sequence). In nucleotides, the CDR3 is TGTGCCAGCAGCTTAGTCGGGAGTGAAAAACTGTTTTTT. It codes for CASSLVGSEKLFF.

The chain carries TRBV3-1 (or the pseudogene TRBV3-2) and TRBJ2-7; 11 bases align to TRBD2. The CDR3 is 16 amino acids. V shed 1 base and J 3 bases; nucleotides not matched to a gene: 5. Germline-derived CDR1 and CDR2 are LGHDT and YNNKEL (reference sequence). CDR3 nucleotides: TGTGCCAGCAGCCAAGGGGCTAGCGGGGGGTACTACGAGCAGTACTTC. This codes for CASSQGASGGYYEQYF.

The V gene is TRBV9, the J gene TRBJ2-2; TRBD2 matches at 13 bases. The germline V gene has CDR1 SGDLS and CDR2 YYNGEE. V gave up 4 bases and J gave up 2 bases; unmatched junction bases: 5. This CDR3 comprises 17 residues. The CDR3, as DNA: TGTGCCAGCAGCCCACGACTAGCGGGAGGTAACACCGGGGAGCTGTTTTTT. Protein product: CASSPRLAGGNTGELFF. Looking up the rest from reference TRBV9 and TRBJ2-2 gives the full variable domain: DSGVTQTPKHLITATGQRVTLRCSPRSGDLSVYWYQQSLDQGLQFLIQYYNGEERAKGNILERFSAQQFPDLHSELNLSSLELGDSALYFCASSPRLAGGNTGELFFGEGSRLTVL.

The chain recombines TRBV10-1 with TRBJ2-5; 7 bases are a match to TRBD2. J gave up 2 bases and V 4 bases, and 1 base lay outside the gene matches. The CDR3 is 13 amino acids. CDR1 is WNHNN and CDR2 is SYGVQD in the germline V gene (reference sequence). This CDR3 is CASSAGGQETQYF. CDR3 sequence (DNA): TGCGCCAGCAGTGCCGGGGGGCAAGAGACCCAGTACTTC.

The CDR3 region is CASSLGTGETDTQYF. DNA of the CDR3: TGTGCCAGCAGCTTAGGTACGGGAGAAACAGATACGCAGTATTTT. V and J are TRBV7-6 and TRBJ2-3, with a tentative D call TRBD2 (6 bases). The germline V gene encodes CDR1 SGHVS and CDR2 FNYEAQ. This CDR3 is built from 15 residues. The ends were cut back, 1 base at V and 3 bases at J, with 11 bases in the middle.

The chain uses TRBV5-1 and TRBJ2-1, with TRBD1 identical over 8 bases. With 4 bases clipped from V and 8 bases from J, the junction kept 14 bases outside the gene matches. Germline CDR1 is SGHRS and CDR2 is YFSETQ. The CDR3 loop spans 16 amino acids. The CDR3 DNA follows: TGCGCCAGCAGCCCGGAGACAGGGGTCATGGGGCATGAGCAGTTCTTC. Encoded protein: CASSPETGVMGHEQFF.